This is a list of T cell receptor beta chains from one sample in a study of PD-1 blockade in classical Hodgkin lymphoma. The data were produced by immunoSEQ multiplex PCR, yet TCRdb's version contains in-frame clones alone and is incomplete. The table lists some 39,000 clones, just under 80% of them singletons. The material sequenced was peripheral blood mononuclear cells (PBMCs), taken before the fourth cycle of nivolumab. These receptors were taken from a human donor with classical Hodgkin lymphoma. Both conserved end residues are part of each CDR3. A D gene is named only where the DNA matches it firmly. A clone size is listed for some rows: how often the clone was seen (once, few, many), or a class if it is expanded.

cdr3_nt cdr3_aa v_call clone_size j_call d_call
TGCGCCAGCAGCTTCTTTCCCCTTTCCGGGTTCTACTCTGGGGCCAACGTCCTGACTTTC CASSFFPLSGFYSGANVLTF TRBV5-1 - TRBJ2-6 -
TGTGCCAGCAGCCTGATGGGCCCCCAGCATTTT CASSLMGPQHF TRBV7-2 - TRBJ1-5 -
TGCGCCAGCAGCTTTCAGGGGGAAGCTGAAGCTTTCTTT CASSFQGEAEAFF TRBV5-1 - TRBJ1-1 TRBD1
TGTGCCAGCAGCGTAAACGAGGGTACGCAGTATTTT CASSVNEGTQYF TRBV9 - TRBJ2-3 -
TGTGCCAGCTCACCATACACAGCGAATCAGCCCCAGCATTTT CASSPYTANQPQHF TRBV18 - TRBJ1-5 -
TGTGCCATCAGTGAGAGTCTACCGGGGACCTATAATTCACCCCTCCACTTT CAISESLPGTYNSPLHF TRBV10-3 - TRBJ1-6 -
TGTGCCAGCAGCTCGGACCTAGCGGGGGGGCCGTTCGCCCGCAGAGATACGCAGTATTTT CASSSDLAGGPFARRDTQYF TRBV13 - TRBJ2-3 TRBD2
TGCGCCAGCAAGGTTCCCAGGCCTAATTCACCCCTCCACTTT CASKVPRPNSPLHF TRBV5-1 - TRBJ1-6 -
TGTGCCAGCAGCGTTGGGCTAGCGGGGGGTGAGGATACGCAGTATTTT CASSVGLAGGEDTQYF TRBV9 - TRBJ2-3 TRBD2
TGTGCCAGCAAGTGGGGGGACCCGACAGATACGCAGTATTTT CASKWGDPTDTQYF TRBV2 - TRBJ2-3 -
TGCGCCAGCAGCTTAAAACCTCCGGGACAGGGCCTTGAAGGCTACACCTTC CASSLKPPGQGLEGYTF TRBV5-1 - TRBJ1-2 TRBD1
TGTGCCAGCAGTCCTCCAGCGGGGAGCTCCTACAATGAGCAGTTCTTC CASSPPAGSSYNEQFF TRBV27 few TRBJ2-1 TRBD2
TGTGCCAGCAGCTCGTCCTCCGGGGGGAAAGCTTTCTTT CASSSSSGGKAFF TRBV7-9 few TRBJ1-1 -
TGTGCCAGCAGTTTAAGGACAGCTGATTCACCCCTCCACTTT CASSLRTADSPLHF TRBV11-3 - TRBJ1-6 -
TGTGCCAGCAGCCAAGATCAACAGGGATCTTCACCCCTCCACTTT CASSQDQQGSSPLHF TRBV4-2 - TRBJ1-6 -
TGTGCCAGCAGCTTGCAGGGGGAGACTGAAGCTTTCTTT CASSLQGETEAFF TRBV7-6 few TRBJ1-1 TRBD1
TGTGCCATCAGTGAGCCGTCAGCCGGGGCAGAGACCCAGTACTTC CAISEPSAGAETQYF TRBV10-3 - TRBJ2-5 -
TGCGCCAGCAGCCAGGGCCCCTACGAGCAGTACTTC CASSQGPYEQYF TRBV4-1 few TRBJ2-7 -
TGTGCCAGCAGCGCCTGGACAGGACTCCAAGAGACCCAGTACTTC CASSAWTGLQETQYF TRBV9 - TRBJ2-5 TRBD1
TGTGCCAGCAGCCTCACAGGAGGCTCCTACAATGAGCAGTTCTTC CASSLTGGSYNEQFF TRBV27 - TRBJ2-1 -
TGTGCCAGCAGCTTAGATCCGGACAGGGCGAACACTGAAGCTTTCTTT CASSLDPDRANTEAFF TRBV7-2 - TRBJ1-1 TRBD1
TGTGCCAGCACGGAAGTTATAGGGACTAACACCGGGGAGCTGTTTTTT CASTEVIGTNTGELFF TRBV11-3 few TRBJ2-2 -
TGTGCCAGCAGTTACTCGGGGGGACAGGGGTGGACTGAAGCTTTCTTT CASSYSGGQGWTEAFF TRBV6-6 - TRBJ1-1 TRBD1
TGTGCCAGCAGCACAGACGAGGGGGCGCGGCACGAGCAGTACTTC CASSTDEGARHEQYF TRBV7-9 - TRBJ2-7 TRBD1